Included here is one T cell receptor beta chain sequence, with context. CDR1 LGHNA and CDR2 YNFKEQ come from the germline V gene. With 3 bases removed from V and 3 bases from J, the gap between germline ends came to 8 bases. The CDR3 consists of 13 residues. The source of the sample is a study of blood T cell repertoires in COVID-19. About the research overall: Nucleic acid was either cDNA or gDNA, and it came from T cells, B-cell-depleted T cells, or PBMCs.

Generated by immunoSEQ multiplex PCR, the TCRdb table keeps only in-frame clones and is missing some. The sample yields about 300,000 clones, just over 85% seen once. Sequencing input: PBMCs or T cells enriched from blood (not recorded which). This receptor was obtained from a man in his thirties or forties who had recovered from COVID-19. The chain joins TRBV4-2 to TRBJ1-2; possible D gene TRBD1, 5 bases. The CDR3 DNA reads as TGTGCCAGCAGCCAGCTAGGGGACTATGGCTACACCTTC. It yields the protein CASSQLGDYGYTF.